This T cell receptor beta chain was sequenced in a study of blood T cell repertoires in COVID-19. Profiled with immunoSEQ multiplex PCR; TCRdb holds only in-frame clones, not every one. The sample contains around 78,000 clones, around nine tenths of which appear only once. The CDR3 has 15 amino acids. Trimming at V came to 6 bases and at J to 4 bases, leaving 9 bases not matched to a gene. From germline, CDR1 is MNHEY and CDR2 SVGEGT. The sequencing sample was made of peripheral blood. The source of this sequence is a man aged 50 to 60 with active COVID-19. The chain is built from TRBV6-2 or TRBV6-3 and TRBJ2-3; 8 bases fit TRBD2. CDR3 sequence: CASSPGPGGADTQYF. In DNA, the CDR3 is TGTGCCAGCAGCCCAGGGCCGGGGGGGGCAGATACGCAGTATTTT.